This TCR beta chain was observed in a study of blood T cell repertoires in COVID-19. The Seattle patients joined while their infection was active and were tracked longitudinally afterward. How the authors handled the data: Amplifying reference gene primers gave estimates of nucleated cell counts. TCRdb keeps only in-frame clones here, not all; method: immunoSEQ multiplex PCR. V, J and clone size are taken as reported in that table, and D and trimming were inferred from the DNA itself. The sample includes roughly 160,000 clones, around four fifths of them seen just once. The germline V gene has CDR1 SGHRS and CDR2 YFSETQ. The CDR3 is 14 residues long. V lost 3 bases and J 0 bases, leaving 9 bases between the germline ends.

Specimen: peripheral blood. The TCR originated in a woman aged 80 or over with COVID-19, enrolled during active disease. The V and J genes are TRBV5-1 and TRBJ1-2; D may be TRBD1 (6 bases). CDR3 in amino acids: CASSSGQTNYGYTF. DNA for the CDR3: TGCGCCAGCAGCTCCGGACAGACTAACTATGGCTACACCTTC.